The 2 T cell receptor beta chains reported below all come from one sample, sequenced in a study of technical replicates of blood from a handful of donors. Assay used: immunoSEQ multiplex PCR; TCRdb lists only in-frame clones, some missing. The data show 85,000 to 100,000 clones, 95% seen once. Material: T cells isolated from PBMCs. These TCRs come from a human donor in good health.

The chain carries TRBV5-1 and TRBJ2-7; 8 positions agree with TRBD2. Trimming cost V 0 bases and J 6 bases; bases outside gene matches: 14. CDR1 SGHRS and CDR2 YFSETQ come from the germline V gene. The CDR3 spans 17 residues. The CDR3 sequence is CASSLEGLAELPGEQYF. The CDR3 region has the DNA TGCGCCAGCAGCTTGGAAGGACTAGCTGAACTTCCTGGCGAGCAGTACTTC.

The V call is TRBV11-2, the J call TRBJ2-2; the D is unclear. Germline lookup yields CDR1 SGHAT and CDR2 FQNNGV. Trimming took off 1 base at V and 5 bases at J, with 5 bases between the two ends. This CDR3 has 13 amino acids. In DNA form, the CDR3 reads TGTGCCAGCAGCTTAGTATCGACCGGGGAGCTGTTTTTT. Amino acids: CASSLVSTGELFF.